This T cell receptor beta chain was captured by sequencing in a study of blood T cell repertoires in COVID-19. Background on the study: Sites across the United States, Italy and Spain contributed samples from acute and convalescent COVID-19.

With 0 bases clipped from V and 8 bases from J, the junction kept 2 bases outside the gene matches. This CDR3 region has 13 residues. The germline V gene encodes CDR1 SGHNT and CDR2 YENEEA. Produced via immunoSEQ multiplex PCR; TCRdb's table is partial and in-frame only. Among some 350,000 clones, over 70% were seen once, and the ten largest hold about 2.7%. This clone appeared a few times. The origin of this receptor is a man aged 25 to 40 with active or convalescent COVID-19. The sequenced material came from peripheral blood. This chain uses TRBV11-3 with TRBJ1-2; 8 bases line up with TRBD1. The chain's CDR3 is CASSLEGQAGYTF. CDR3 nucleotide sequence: TGTGCCAGCAGCTTAGAGGGACAGGCCGGCTACACCTTC. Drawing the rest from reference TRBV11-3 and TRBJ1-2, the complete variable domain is EAGVVQSPRYKIIEKKQPVAFWCNPISGHNTLYWYLQNLGQGPELLIRYENEEAVDDSQLPKDRFSAERLKGVDSTLKIQPAELGDSAVYLCASSLEGQAGYTFGSGTRLTVV.